This T cell receptor (beta chain) was identified in a study of T cell repertoires in cytomegalovirus infection. Looking at the study overall: Public TCR beta signatures provided an indication of both CMV infection and a matching HLA type. Study-level results: Predominance within the ex vivo response was attributable to HLA-C-restricted CMV-specific TCR beta clonotypes.

TCRdb redid the calling of the reads with MiXCR, one entry per CDR3 protein. The sample lists under 350,000 distinct CDR3 sequences, 9.6% occurring once. The CDR3 totals 15 residues. The germline V gene has CDR1 SGHDN and CDR2 FVKESK. The trim removed 6 bases at V and 3 bases at J, leaving 10 bases unmatched. The sample holds many counts of this clonotype. The antigen is undetermined. The J gene is TRBJ2-7, the V gene TRBV14; TRBD1 agrees at 8 bases. The TCR was taken from a human donor in good health (CMV status not recorded). Some clones in this sample may be carry-over from other donors' samples. Input material: PBMCs. CDR3 DNA: TGTGCCAGCAGTCGAGGACAGGGAGCGTACTACGAGCAGTACTTC. Its protein product is CASSRGQGAYYEQYF.